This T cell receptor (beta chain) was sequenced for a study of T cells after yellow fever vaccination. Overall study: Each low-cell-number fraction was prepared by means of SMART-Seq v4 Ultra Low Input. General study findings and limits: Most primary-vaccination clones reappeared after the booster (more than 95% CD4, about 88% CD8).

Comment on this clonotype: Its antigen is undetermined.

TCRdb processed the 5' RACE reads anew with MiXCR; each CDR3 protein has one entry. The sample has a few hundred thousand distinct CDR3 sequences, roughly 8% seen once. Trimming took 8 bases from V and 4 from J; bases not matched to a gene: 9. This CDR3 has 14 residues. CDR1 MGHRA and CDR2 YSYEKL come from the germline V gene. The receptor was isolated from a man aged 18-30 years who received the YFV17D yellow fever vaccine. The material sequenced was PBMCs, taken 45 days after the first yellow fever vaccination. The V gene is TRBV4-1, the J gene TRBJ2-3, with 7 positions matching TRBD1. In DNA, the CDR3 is TGCGCCAGCGCTTCCCGACAGGGCCCAGATACGCAGTATTTT. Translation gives CASASRQGPDTQYF.